The 7 T cell receptor beta chains in this list originate from one sample, sequenced in a study of OX40 agonist ivuxolimab in advanced cancers. Data came from immunoSEQ multiplex PCR; TCRdb stores just in-frame clones and leaves some out. The sample holds 85,000 to 100,000 clones, approximately 85% seen once. The specimen comprised CD4+ or CD8+ T cells sorted from blood, sampled in a trial of the OX40 agonist ivuxolimab. These receptors came from an adult with an advanced solid tumor such as melanoma, head and neck, liver or kidney cancer.

The V gene is TRBV5-4, the J gene TRBJ2-2, with a possible D match to TRBD2 (6 bases). This CDR3 is 16 amino acids long. CDR1 and CDR2 from the germline V gene are SGHNT and YYREEE (reference sequence). V lost 3 bases and J lost 0, with 12 bases in between. The chain's CDR3 is CASSSPGTSNTGELFF. In DNA, the CDR3 is TGTGCCAGCAGCTCCCCCGGGACTTCGAACACCGGGGAGCTGTTTTTT.

This rearrangement joins TRBV28 to TRBJ1-5; D is undetermined. Per the germline V gene, CDR1 is MDHEN and CDR2 is SYDVKM. This CDR3 is built from 14 residues. The germline V and J ends were trimmed by 5 bases and 6 bases, with 14 bases remaining between them. The CDR3 spells CASSPRAARQPQHF. CDR3 sequence (DNA): TGTGCCAGCAGTCCAAGGGCCGCCCGTCAGCCCCAGCATTTT.

The rearrangement joins TRBV5-1 to TRBJ2-7, with 7 bases identical to TRBD1. CDR3 size: 14 residues. The germline gives CDR1 SGHRS, CDR2 YFSETQ. V shed 5 bases and J 9 bases; nucleotides not matched to a gene: 14. The CDR3 protein is CASSPGGTIGGQYF. In nucleotides, the CDR3 is TGCGCCAGCAGTCCAGGGGGTACCATAGGCGGGCAGTACTTC.

This chain joins TRBV11-2 and TRBJ2-7; 7 bases are a match to TRBD1. CDR1 SGHAT and CDR2 FQNNGV come from the germline V gene. V was pared by 5 bases and J by 3 bases, with 10 bases of the junction left unmatched. The CDR3 runs to 15 residues. CDR3 DNA sequence: TGTGCCAGCAGCCAAGACAGGGATGTTTTCTACGAGCAGTACTTC. This gives the protein CASSQDRDVFYEQYF.

The genes are TRBV28 and TRBJ2-1; TRBD2 agrees at 8 bases. Germline CDR1 MDHEN, CDR2 SYDVKM. The CDR3 consists of 18 residues. V lost 5 bases, J lost 8 bases, and 20 bases stayed unmatched. The CDR3 reads CASSPPPYRREGWYEQFF. CDR3 sequence (DNA): TGTGCCAGCAGTCCCCCCCCTTATCGACGGGAGGGCTGGTATGAGCAGTTCTTC.

This rearrangement joins TRBV4-3 to TRBJ2-5; 7 bases align to TRBD2. With V trimmed by 4 bases and J by 4 bases, 9 bases remained unmatched. The CDR3 has 15 residues. Germline V gene data show CDR1 as LGHNA and CDR2 as YSLEER. The chain's CDR3 is CASSPDRTRGETQYF. The CDR3 coding sequence is TGCGCCAGCAGCCCAGATAGGACTAGGGGAGAGACCCAGTACTTC.

The chain couples TRBV9 to TRBJ1-1, with D possibly being TRBD1 (5 bases). Germline-derived CDR1 and CDR2 are SGDLS and YYNGEE. This CDR3 is 15 amino acids long. Deletions cut 0 bases from V and 6 bases from J, with 15 bases between. CDR3 nucleotide sequence: TGTGCCAGCAGCGTAGATTCGGGGGTTCACGCTGAAGCTTTCTTT. It specifies CASSVDSGVHAEAFF.